One and the same sample provided the 15 T cell receptor beta chains below, sequenced in a study of siplizumab effects on memory and regulatory T cells. The method was immunoSEQ multiplex PCR; TCRdb's version includes in-frame clones alone and lacks a portion of them. The sample has roughly 100,000 clones, roughly 97% seen once; the top ten hold around 0.03%. What was sequenced was naive CD4+ T cells sorted from blood. The receptors shown here come from a human donor in good health.

CDR3 coding DNA: TGTGCCAGCAGCTTACAGGGGGTGAACATTCAGTACTTC. As protein: CASSLQGVNIQYF. The rearrangement joins TRBV7-9 to TRBJ2-4; 7 bases map to TRBD1. J was trimmed by 7 bases and V by 2 bases; bases with no gene match: 2. The length of the CDR3 is 13 residues. CDR1 and CDR2 from the germline V gene are SEHNR and FQNEAQ (reference sequence).

The V gene is TRBV5-1, the J gene TRBJ2-7, with 9 bases that match TRBD2. From germline, CDR1 is SGHRS and CDR2 YFSETQ. V shed 2 bases, J shed 3 bases, and the junction held 12 bases outside the gene matches. CDR3 length: 17 residues. In DNA form, the CDR3 reads TGCGCCAGCAGCTTCTCTCCTCTTGGGCGGGGGGGCTACGAGCAGTACTTC. Translating it yields CASSFSPLGRGGYEQYF.

In this sample, this clone turned up once. The chain employs TRBV7-2 and TRBJ2-5, with 8 bases aligning to TRBD2. CDR1 is SGHTA, CDR2 FQGNSA, per germline. J was trimmed by 2 bases and V by 2 bases; bases with no gene match: 4. The CDR3 sequence is 15 residues long. The CDR3 loop reads CASSLRASGQETQYF. Here the CDR3 DNA reads TGTGCCAGCAGCTTAAGGGCTAGCGGGCAAGAGACCCAGTACTTC.

The chain is built from TRBV28 and TRBJ2-7, with no clear D. V was clipped by 1 base and J by 0 bases, with 7 bases between them. The length of the CDR3 is 14 residues. CDR1 and CDR2 from the germline V gene are MDHEN and SYDVKM. The CDR3: CASSLLTLSYEQYF. The DNA of the CDR3 is TGTGCCAGCAGTTTATTAACCCTCTCCTACGAGCAGTACTTC.

This chain connects TRBV7-2 to TRBJ2-7; TRBD2 might be the D (5 bases). Germline V lookup: CDR1 SGHTA, CDR2 FQGNSA. Trimming took off 5 bases at V and 0 bases at J, with 11 bases between the two ends. There are 14 residues in the CDR3. CDR3 amino acids: CASSLGLSSYEQYF. CDR3 in DNA: TGTGCCAGCAGCCTCGGACTGAGCTCCTACGAGCAGTACTTC.

The CDR3 sequence: CASSSRTGGSDGYTF. In nucleotides, the CDR3 is TGTGCCAGCAGTTCCCGGACAGGGGGCAGTGATGGCTACACCTTC. The rearrangement links TRBV28 to TRBJ1-2; TRBD1 matches 11 bases. CDR3 size: 15 residues. The J segment lost 6 bases and the V segment lost 4 bases, leaving 7 bases of the junction unmatched. Germline CDR1 is MDHEN and CDR2 is SYDVKM.

The chain joins TRBV7-3 to TRBJ1-1; D perhaps matches TRBD1 (6 bases). The CDR3 loop spans 16 amino acids. The V end was cut by 5 bases, the J end by 4 bases, with 20 bases between. The germline V gene encodes CDR1 SGHTA and CDR2 FQGTGA. The CDR3 here is CASSLLGQPGGTEAFF. In DNA, the CDR3 is TGTGCCAGCAGCCTCTTAGGACAGCCTGGTGGCACTGAAGCTTTCTTT. The full variable domain, completed using reference TRBV7-3 and TRBJ1-1, is GAGVSQTPSNKVTEKGKYVELRCDPISGHTALYWYRQSLGQGPEFLIYFQGTGAADDSGLPNDRFFAVRPEGSVSTLKIQRTERGDSAVYLCASSLLGQPGGTEAFFGQGTRLTVV.

The chain couples TRBV5-4 to TRBJ2-7; either TRBD1 or TRBD2 may supply D (6 bases each). This CDR3 contains 14 residues. The V gene lost 2 bases and the J gene lost 2 bases, with 11 bases spanning the gap. The V gene's germline CDR1 is SGHNT and CDR2 YYREEE (reference sequence). CDR3 DNA: TGTGCCAGCAGCTTAGAAGGGGGGACCTACGAGCAGTACTTC. It translates to CASSLEGGTYEQYF.

The CDR3, as DNA: TGTGCCAGCAGTTTAGGACTAGCGGGGGGGTCCTACGAGCAGTACTTC. Protein product: CASSLGLAGGSYEQYF. This chain uses TRBV27 with TRBJ2-5; 15 bases are shared with TRBD2. The J call is in doubt because the DNA end fits TRBJ2-7 better. The CDR3 is made up of 16 amino acids. Germline-derived CDR1 and CDR2 are MNHEY and SMNVEV (reference sequence).

V and J are TRBV10-3 and TRBJ1-4; 8 bases match TRBD1. There are 14 residues in the CDR3. The ends lost 6 bases at V and 3 bases at J; junction bases unmatched: 3. CDR1 is ENHRY and CDR2 is SYGVKD in the germline V gene. In nucleotides, the CDR3 is TGTGCCATCAGCGCGACAGGGGCTAATGAAAAACTGTTTTTT. Translated, it gives CAISATGANEKLFF.

As for this clone: A read error may account for a junction end that differs from germline. This rearrangement joins TRBV5-1 to TRBJ1-4; D is undetermined. CDR3 length: 11 residues. Germline values: CDR1 SGHRS, CDR2 YFSETQ. CDR3 coding DNA: TGCGCCAGCAGCTATCTAGAAAATCTGTTTTTT. Its protein product is CASSYLENLFF.

The chain uses TRBV6-1 and TRBJ2-4, with 8 bases identical to TRBD2. Unmatched junction bases numbered 6, after V lost 7 bases and J lost 10 bases. Germline assignment: CDR1 MNHNS and CDR2 SASEGT. The CDR3 sequence is 12 residues long. This CDR3 reads CASNLIAGIQYF. For the CDR3, the DNA is TGTGCCAGCAACTTAATAGCGGGGATTCAGTACTTC.

This sequence joins TRBV23-1 and TRBJ1-1; D is unclear. TRBV23-1 is reported as an ORF; its role is uncertain. V lost 4 bases and J 10 bases, leaving 10 bases between the germline ends. This CDR3 is 11 amino acids long. The CDR3 coding sequence is TGCGCCAGCAGTCCCCGGGAGGTAGCTTTCTTT. The encoded protein is CASSPREVAFF.

As concerns this clone: The same CDR3 can be traced to other DNA sequences in this sample. The chain has TRBV5-1 and TRBJ2-3, with D tentatively TRBD2 (5 bases). With 0 bases removed from V and 0 bases from J, the gap between germline ends came to 5 bases. CDR3 length: 14 amino acids. The germline V gene encodes CDR1 SGHRS and CDR2 YFSETQ. This chain's CDR3 is CASSLGGSTDTQYF. The CDR3 region has the DNA TGCGCCAGCAGCTTGGGCGGGAGCACAGATACGCAGTATTTT. Filled out from reference TRBV5-1 and TRBJ2-3, the complete variable domain reads KAGVTQTPRYLIKTRGQQVTLSCSPISGHRSVSWYQQTPGQGLQFLFEYFSETQRNKGNFPGRFSGRQFSNSRSEMNVSTLELGDSALYLCASSLGGSTDTQYFGPGTRLTVL.

V and J are TRBV7-9 and TRBJ2-3; no clear D gene. Trimming removed 3 bases from V and 5 bases from J, with 3 bases in between. The CDR3 is 11 residues long. Germline-derived CDR1 and CDR2 are SEHNR and FQNEAQ (reference sequence). Written as DNA, the CDR3 is TGTGCCAGCAGCTTGGAAGATACGCAGTATTTT. Its translation is CASSLEDTQYF.